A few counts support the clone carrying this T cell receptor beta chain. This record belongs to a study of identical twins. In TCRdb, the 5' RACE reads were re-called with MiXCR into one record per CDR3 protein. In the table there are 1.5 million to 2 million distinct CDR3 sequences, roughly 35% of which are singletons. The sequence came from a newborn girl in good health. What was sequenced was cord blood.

The CDR3 nucleotides read TGTGCCAGCAGCTCCCCCTCAGGGACCTTTAACACCGGGGAGCTGTTTTTT. It encodes CASSSPSGTFNTGELFF. The chain combines TRBV11-2 with TRBJ2-2; D is perhaps TRBD1 or TRBD2 (5 bases each). The germline CDR1 and CDR2 sequences are SGHAT and FQNNGV. V was cut by 4 bases and J by 2 bases, with 17 bases left in between. The CDR3 is 17 amino acids.